The 2 T cell receptor beta chains presented below share a single source sample, sequenced in a study of CD8+CD57+ T cells in acquired aplastic anemia. Individuals selected for sequencing had exhibited CD8+CD57+ cell expansion on flow cytometry. The template used for profiling TCR beta VDJ and CDR3 was genomic DNA. TCRdb re-called the reads with MiXCR, one entry per CDR3 protein. The table shows about 190,000 distinct CDR3 sequences, with under 55% occurring only once. The specimen sequenced was sorted CD4+, CD8+, or CD8+CD57+ T cells (not recorded which) from PBMCs. The receptors shown here come from a human donor with aplastic anemia.

The V call is TRBV20-1, the J call TRBJ2-3, with TRBD1 matching 9 bases. The trim removed 6 bases at V and 2 bases at J, leaving 6 bases unmatched. The CDR3 loop spans 14 amino acids. The germline V gene encodes CDR1 DFQATT and CDR2 SNEGSKA (reference sequence). CDR3 DNA sequence: TGCAGTGCCCCCCGGGACAGGGCCACAGATACGCAGTATTTT. This codes for CSAPRDRATDTQYF.

This clonotype occurred many times. The genes are TRBV10-3 and TRBJ2-6, with D hard to call. The CDR3 has 16 amino acids. The V gene lost 2 bases and the J gene lost 0 bases, with 8 bases spanning the gap. Germline lookup yields CDR1 ENHRY and CDR2 SYGVKD. DNA of the CDR3: TGTGCCATCAGTGAGGACGGTCTCTCTGGGGCCAACGTCCTGACTTTC. As protein: CAISEDGLSGANVLTF.